This T cell receptor (beta chain) was identified during a study of identifying expanded T cells in peripheral blood. Method: immunoSEQ multiplex PCR; TCRdb's copy keeps in-frame clones and lacks some. The sample lists about 58,000 clones, approximately 90% seen once, with 3.5% to 4.5% in the top ten. The CDR3 is 19 residues long. Looked up from germline, CDR1 is LGHNA and CDR2 is YNFKEQ. The trim removed 2 bases at V and 5 bases at J, leaving 12 bases unmatched. Material: blood. The sequence was collected from a person between 18 and 75 years old in good health. The chain is built from TRBV4-2 and TRBJ2-2; 12 bases match TRBD2. In DNA form, the CDR3 reads TGTGCCAGCAGCCAATCTTATTCCGGCGGACTAGCGGGGACCGGGGAGCTGTTTTTT. Protein product: CASSQSYSGGLAGTGELFF.